The 31 T cell receptor beta chains in this list originate from one sample, sequenced in a study of beta chain features in type 1 diabetes. Expressed TCRB transcripts were sequenced after all isolated RNA was converted to cDNA. Generated by immunoSEQ multiplex PCR, the TCRdb table keeps only in-frame clones and is missing some. The profile shows about 180,000 clones, approximately 13% of them singletons. The sample consisted of central memory CD4+ T cells from blood. These receptors all stem from a woman between 18 and 29 years old in good health.

This clone was observed a handful of times. This chain links TRBV29-1 with TRBJ1-2; 7 bases fit TRBD1. The CDR3 is 12 amino acids. The junction had 8 bases not matched to a gene; V was cut back by 7 bases and J by 6 bases. Germline V gene data show CDR1 as SQVTM and CDR2 as ANQGSEA. The CDR3 spells CSDRQGRDGYTF. The DNA for the CDR3 is TGCAGCGACCGACAGGGCCGGGATGGCTACACCTTC. The whole variable domain, remainder taken from reference TRBV29-1 and TRBJ1-2, is SAVISQKPSRDICQRGTSLTIQCQVDSQVTMMFWYRQQPGQSLTLIATANQGSEATYESGFVIDKFPISRPNLTFSTLTVSNMSPEDSSIYLCSDRQGRDGYTFGSGTRLTVV.

V and J are TRBV29-1 and TRBJ2-5; 11 bases agree with TRBD1. The V gene's germline CDR1 is SQVTM and CDR2 ANQGSEA. After removal of 7 bases from V and 5 bases from J, the junction contained 6 bases not matched to a gene. CDR3 size: 13 residues. The CDR3 DNA is TGCAGCGCCAGGACAGGGGGCCATGAGACCCAGTACTTC. Amino acids: CSARTGGHETQYF. Complete variable domain (other parts from reference TRBV29-1 and TRBJ2-5): SAVISQKPSRDICQRGTSLTIQCQVDSQVTMMFWYRQQPGQSLTLIATANQGSEATYESGFVIDKFPISRPNLTFSTLTVSNMSPEDSSIYLCSARTGGHETQYFGPGTRLLVL.

The chain employs TRBV7-3 and TRBJ1-2; D gene ambiguous. The V and J ends lost 0 bases and 5 bases respectively, with 10 bases between them. The CDR3 contains 14 residues. Germline CDR1 reads SGHTA; CDR2 reads FQGTGA. CDR3 in DNA: TGTGCCAGCAGCTTAACGGGCGGCGGGTATGGCTACACCTTC. It encodes CASSLTGGGYGYTF. Variable domain in full (rest from reference TRBV7-3 and TRBJ1-2): GAGVSQTPSNKVTEKGKYVELRCDPISGHTALYWYRQSLGQGPEFLIYFQGTGAADDSGLPNDRFFAVRPEGSVSTLKIQRTERGDSAVYLCASSLTGGGYGYTFGSGTRLTVV.

The rearrangement uses TRBV7-8 and TRBJ2-7; 7 bases align to TRBD2. V lost 5 bases, J lost 2 bases, and 12 bases stayed unmatched. The CDR3 loop spans 16 amino acids. Germline V lookup: CDR1 SGHVS, CDR2 FQNEAQ. CDR3 loop: CASSISGTPGPYEQYF. CDR3 nucleotides: TGTGCCAGCAGCATCAGCGGGACCCCGGGGCCCTACGAGCAGTACTTC.

This clone came up a few times. The V gene is TRBV6-6, the J gene TRBJ1-2; no clear D gene. Trimming left V 0 bases short and J 6 bases short, with 8 bases between. CDR3 size: 13 residues. CDR1 and CDR2 from the germline V gene are MNHNY and SVGAGI (reference sequence). As DNA, the CDR3 is TGTGCCAGCAGTTACTCGGGCAACGATGGCTACACCTTC. It encodes CASSYSGNDGYTF.

Concerning this clone itself: Other DNA sequences from this sample encode an identical CDR3 as well. V gene TRBV18 combines with J gene TRBJ1-1, with D maybe TRBD1 (5 bases). The CDR3 runs to 13 residues. The germline V gene encodes CDR1 KGHSH and CDR2 LQKENI. The ends were cut back, 5 bases at V and 0 bases at J, with 7 bases in the middle. The CDR3 spells CASSGALNTEAFF. In DNA form, the CDR3 reads TGTGCCAGCTCAGGGGCGCTGAACACTGAAGCTTTCTTT.

This clone was counted only a few times. The rearrangement uses TRBV7-2 and TRBJ1-1; a weak D match, TRBD1 (5 bases). V gave up 7 bases and J gave up 0 bases, with 15 bases separating them. Germline-derived CDR1 and CDR2 are SGHTA and FQGNSA. The CDR3 is 15 residues long. The CDR3 coding sequence is TGTGCCAGCACCCCTCAGGGTTCGATGAACACTGAAGCTTTCTTT. Its translation: CASTPQGSMNTEAFF.

This clone occurred a few times. The V gene is TRBV9, the J gene TRBJ2-3; D unclear. The V gene lost 4 bases and the J gene lost 4 bases, with 13 bases spanning the gap. Germline V CDR1 and CDR2: SGDLS, YYNGEE. This CDR3 is 14 amino acids long. The CDR3 protein is CASSSTGWSDTQYF. In DNA form, the CDR3 reads TGTGCCAGCAGCTCTACCGGGTGGTCAGATACGCAGTATTTT.

The chain couples TRBV5-1 to TRBJ1-5; D possibly corresponds to TRBD1 (5 bases). The CDR3 runs 13 residues. Germline CDR1 and CDR2: SGHRS and YFSETQ. Trimming cost V 2 bases and J 7 bases, with 10 bases left between them. CDR3 region: CASSLRGNQPQHF. The CDR3, as DNA: TGCGCCAGCAGCTTAAGGGGAAACCAGCCCCAGCATTTT.

The chain links TRBV7-2 to TRBJ2-2; TRBD1 is a possible D gene (6 bases). The V end lost 5 bases, the J end lost 1 base, and 8 bases lay between the germline ends. CDR1 is SGHTA and CDR2 is FQGNSA in the germline V gene. CDR3 length: 14 residues. CDR3 amino acids: CASSPDRNTGELFF. In DNA form, the CDR3 reads TGTGCCAGCAGCCCGGACAGGAACACCGGGGAGCTGTTTTTT.

The sample holds a few counts of this clone. The genes are TRBV15 and TRBJ2-4, with D tentatively TRBD2 (6 bases). The germline gives CDR1 LNHNV, CDR2 YYDKDF (reference sequence). Trimming left V 8 bases short and J 1 base short, with 6 bases between. The CDR3 is 12 amino acids. Here the CDR3 reads CATGGAKNIQYF. DNA of the CDR3: TGTGCCACCGGAGGGGCCAAAAACATTCAGTACTTC.

This clone was counted a few times. Here the CDR3 reads CASSGRTGDIATNEKLFF. The DNA of the CDR3 is TGTGCCAGTAGTGGTCGGACAGGGGACATTGCAACTAATGAAAAACTGTTTTTT. The chain employs TRBV19 and TRBJ1-4, with 9 nucleotides matching TRBD1. Germline values: CDR1 LNHDA, CDR2 SQIVND (reference sequence). The trim removed 5 bases at V and 0 bases at J, leaving 10 bases unmatched. The CDR3 loop spans 18 amino acids.

The chain has TRBV7-9 and TRBJ2-5; D remains unclear. Trimming removed 3 bases at V and 1 base at J, with 6 bases between. Germline assignment: CDR1 SEHNR and CDR2 FQNEAQ (reference sequence). The CDR3 spans 13 residues. CDR3 in amino acids: CASSFFSQETQYF. The DNA of the CDR3 is TGTGCCAGCAGCTTTTTCAGCCAAGAGACCCAGTACTTC.

This chain connects TRBV30 to TRBJ2-7, with 7 bases fitting TRBD1. CDR1 and CDR2 from the germline V gene are GTSNPN and SVGIG (reference sequence). The CDR3 length is 14 residues. Trimming took 7 bases from V and 2 from J; bases not matched to a gene: 11. The CDR3 sequence: CASRVQGITYEQYF. The CDR3 region has the DNA TGTGCCTCTCGGGTACAGGGGATTACCTACGAGCAGTACTTC.

This chain joins TRBV19 and TRBJ1-5; 8 bases agree with TRBD1. Germline lookup yields CDR1 LNHDA and CDR2 SQIVND (reference sequence). This CDR3 contains 13 residues. The trim removed 5 bases at V and 6 bases at J, leaving 3 bases unmatched. The CDR3 DNA is TGTGCCAGTAGTCCGGACAGGGTTCAGCCCCAGCATTTT. The encoded protein is CASSPDRVQPQHF.

This clone has only a few counts. The V and J genes are TRBV30 and TRBJ1-2, with D possibly matching TRBD1 (5 bases). Germline-derived CDR1 and CDR2 are GTSNPN and SVGIG (reference sequence). CDR3 length: 13 residues. V gave up 0 bases and J gave up 12 bases, with 17 bases separating them. The CDR3: CAWSVRAGRKNTF. CDR3 in DNA: TGTGCCTGGAGTGTACGGGCAGGGAGGAAAAACACCTTC. The variable domain in full, completed from reference TRBV30 and TRBJ1-2, reads SQTIHQWPATLVQPVGSPLSLECTVEGTSNPNLYWYRQAAGRGLQLLFYSVGIGQISSEVPQNLSASRPQDRQFILSSKKLLLSDSGFYLCAWSVRAGRKNTFGSGTRLTVV.

V and J are TRBV5-4 and TRBJ2-1, with 11 positions matching TRBD1. V lost 2 bases to trimming and J lost 14 bases; unmatched junction nucleotides: 15. Germline values: CDR1 SGHNT, CDR2 YYREEE (reference sequence). The CDR3 totals 16 residues. This CDR3 reads CASSLLSDRGRTGEFF. CDR3 bases: TGTGCCAGCAGCTTATTATCGGACAGGGGGCGAACCGGGGAGTTCTTC. Based on the CDR3 plus reference TRBV5-4 and TRBJ2-1, the full variable domain is ETGVTQSPTHLIKTRGQQVTLRCSSQSGHNTVSWYQQALGQGPQFIFQYYREEENGRGNFPPRFSGLQFPNYSSELNVNALELDDSALYLCASSLLSDRGRTGEFFGPGTRLTVL.

This clone appeared a few times. The CDR3 loop reads CASSLQQGPYEQYF. The CDR3 DNA reads as TGTGCCAGCAGTTTACAACAGGGACCCTACGAGCAGTACTTC. The chain is built from TRBV27 and TRBJ2-7, with a tentative D call TRBD1 (6 bases). Germline values: CDR1 MNHEY, CDR2 SMNVEV (reference sequence). The CDR3 runs 14 residues. V was pared by 2 bases and J by 2 bases, with 10 bases between.

This chain joins TRBV7-3 and TRBJ2-1, with D possibly matching TRBD1 (6 bases). The CDR3 totals 13 residues. From germline, CDR1 is SGHTA and CDR2 FQGTGA. The V gene lost 4 bases and the J gene lost 4 bases, with 8 bases spanning the gap. CDR3 DNA sequence: TGTGCCAGCAGCTCCCAGGGGTACAATGAGCAGTTCTTC. The encoded protein is CASSSQGYNEQFF.

This clone has a handful of counts. The rearrangement links TRBV29-1 to TRBJ2-3; 12 bases are shared with TRBD1. Germline CDR1 is SQVTM and CDR2 is ANQGSEA. This CDR3 is 14 amino acids long. J was trimmed by 2 bases and V by 6 bases; bases with no gene match: 3. The CDR3 sequence is CSVGQGAITDTQYF. CDR3 bases: TGCAGCGTGGGACAGGGGGCTATCACAGATACGCAGTATTTT.

CDR3 sequence: CASRSGTSGPYEQYF. CDR3 DNA sequence: TGTGCCAGCAGATCAGGGACTAGCGGGCCCTACGAGCAGTACTTC. The chain is built from TRBV28 and TRBJ2-7; 12 nucleotides agree with TRBD2. The J segment lost 2 bases and the V segment lost 6 bases, leaving 5 bases of the junction unmatched. Germline V gene data show CDR1 as MDHEN and CDR2 as SYDVKM. The CDR3 consists of 15 residues.

A few counts support this clone. This chain links TRBV11-2 with TRBJ2-7; 7 bases are shared with TRBD1. The V segment lost 5 bases and the J segment 3 bases; nucleotides outside the gene matches: 10. The CDR3 is made up of 15 amino acids. In germline, CDR1 is SGHAT, CDR2 FQNNGV. The CDR3 DNA reads TGTGCCAGCAGCCAAGGCCGGGACAGCCACTACGAGCAGTACTTC. Amino acid sequence: CASSQGRDSHYEQYF.

The chain uses TRBV25-1 and TRBJ1-2; unclear D gene. The V gene lost 6 bases and the J gene lost 5 bases, with 13 bases spanning the gap. The CDR3 sequence is 13 residues long. Per the germline V gene, CDR1 is MGHDK and CDR2 is SYGVNS. CDR3 in amino acids: CASRSEVRYGYTF. DNA of the CDR3: TGTGCCAGCAGGTCTGAGGTCCGGTATGGCTACACCTTC.

In its sample, this clone was seen a few times. CDR3 in amino acids: CASSWTRGIAEETQYF. CDR3 coding DNA: TGTGCCAGCAGCTGGACGCGGGGGATCGCAGAAGAGACCCAGTACTTC. This rearrangement joins TRBV11-3 to TRBJ2-5; 7 bases line up with TRBD2. The germline gives CDR1 SGHNT, CDR2 YENEEA. This CDR3 has 16 amino acids. V was pared by 4 bases and J by 3 bases, with 11 bases of the junction left unmatched.

This clone has more than one count but fewer than ten. The V gene is TRBV7-3, the J gene TRBJ2-3; TRBD1 is a possible D gene (5 bases). CDR1 and CDR2 from the germline V gene are SGHTA and FQGTGA. V was shortened by 6 bases and J by 5 bases, with 9 bases between the two germline ends. The CDR3 contains 12 residues. The CDR3 region has the DNA TGTGCCAGCAGGGGGCGCGGAGATACGCAGTATTTT. Translated, it gives CASRGRGDTQYF.

The chain links TRBV5-1 to TRBJ2-5; 9 positions agree with TRBD1. Germline lookup yields CDR1 SGHRS and CDR2 YFSETQ. After removal of 3 bases from V and 5 bases from J, the junction contained 11 bases not matched to a gene. The CDR3 is made up of 16 amino acids. CDR3 region: CASSWGPGQGTETQYF. The CDR3 nucleotides are TGCGCCAGCAGCTGGGGGCCAGGACAGGGGACGGAGACCCAGTACTTC.

Worth noting for this clone: The same CDR3 also results from other DNA sequences found in this sample. The rearrangement links TRBV9 to TRBJ2-7; 9 nucleotides agree with TRBD1. Trimming at V came to 0 bases and at J to 4 bases, leaving 5 bases not matched to a gene. CDR1 SGDLS and CDR2 YYNGEE come from the germline V gene. This CDR3 spans 15 amino acids. The DNA of the CDR3 is TGTGCCAGCAGCGTAGGACAGGGGGGAACGTACGAGCAGTACTTC. It translates to CASSVGQGGTYEQYF.

CDR3 in amino acids: CASSVGQTSSYNEQFF. DNA of the CDR3: TGTGCCAGCAGCGTAGGCCAAACTAGCTCCTACAATGAGCAGTTCTTC. The genes are TRBV9 and TRBJ2-1; possibly TRBD2 for D (5 bases). The germline V gene encodes CDR1 SGDLS and CDR2 YYNGEE. This CDR3 has 16 residues. V lost 0 bases and J lost 0, with 10 bases in between.

This clone was counted a few times. The chain recombines TRBV29-1 with TRBJ2-7; TRBD2 aligns across 12 bases. This CDR3 has 16 amino acids. Germline V lookup: CDR1 SQVTM, CDR2 ANQGSEA. V shed 7 bases and J 6 bases; nucleotides not matched to a gene: 16. CDR3 region: CSAQAGMTSGSTEQYF. In DNA form, the CDR3 reads TGCAGCGCCCAGGCTGGAATGACTAGCGGGAGTACCGAGCAGTACTTC.

This clone was found a few times. This chain connects TRBV28 to TRBJ1-3; no reliable D call. The CDR3 sequence is 15 residues long. Germline values: CDR1 MDHEN, CDR2 SYDVKM. The germline V and J ends were trimmed by 6 bases and 0 bases, with 12 bases remaining between them. The CDR3, as DNA: TGTGCCAGCAGCTCAGGTTTTTTCTCTGGAAACACCATATATTTT. Its protein product is CASSSGFFSGNTIYF. Full variable domain (rest looked up from reference TRBV28 and TRBJ1-3): DVKVTQSSRYLVKRTGEKVFLECVQDMDHENMFWYRQDPGLGLRLIYFSYDVKMKEKGDIPEGYSVSREKKERFSLILESASTNQTSMYLCASSSGFFSGNTIYFGEGSWLTVV.

This chain connects TRBV5-8 to TRBJ1-5; 7 bases align to TRBD1. J gave up 6 bases and V 8 bases, and 8 bases lay outside the gene matches. The CDR3 has 13 residues. Germline CDR1 SGHTS, CDR2 YDEGEE. The DNA for the CDR3 is TGTGCCAGTGAGAGACAGGGAAGTCAGCCCCAGCATTTT. This codes for CASERQGSQPQHF.